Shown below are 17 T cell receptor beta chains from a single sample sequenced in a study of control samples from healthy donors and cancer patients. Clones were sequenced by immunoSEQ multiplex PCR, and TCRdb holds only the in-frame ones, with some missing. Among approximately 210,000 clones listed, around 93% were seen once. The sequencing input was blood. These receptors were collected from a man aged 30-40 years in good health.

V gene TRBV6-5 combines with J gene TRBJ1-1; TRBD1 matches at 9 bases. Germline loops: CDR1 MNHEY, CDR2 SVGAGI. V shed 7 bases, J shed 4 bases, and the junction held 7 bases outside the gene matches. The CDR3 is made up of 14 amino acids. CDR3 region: CASMLQGASTEAFF. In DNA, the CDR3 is TGTGCCAGCATGTTACAGGGGGCGAGCACTGAAGCTTTCTTT.

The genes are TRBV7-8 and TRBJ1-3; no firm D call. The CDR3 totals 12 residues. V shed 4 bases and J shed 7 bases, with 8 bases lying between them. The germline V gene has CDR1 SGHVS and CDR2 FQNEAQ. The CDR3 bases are TGTGCCAGCAGCTCGACGGTCAACACCATATATTTT. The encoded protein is CASSSTVNTIYF. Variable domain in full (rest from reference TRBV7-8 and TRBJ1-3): GAGVSQSPRYKVAKRGQDVALRCDPISGHVSLFWYQQALGQGPEFLTYFQNEAQLDKSGLPSDRFFAERPEGSVSTLKIQRTQQEDSAVYLCASSSTVNTIYFGEGSWLTVV.

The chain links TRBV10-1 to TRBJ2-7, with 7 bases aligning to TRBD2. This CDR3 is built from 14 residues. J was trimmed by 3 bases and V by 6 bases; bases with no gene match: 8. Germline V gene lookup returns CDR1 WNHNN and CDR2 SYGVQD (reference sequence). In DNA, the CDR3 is TGCGCCAGCAGCCCCCGACGGGGGGACTACGAGCAGTACTTC. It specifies CASSPRRGDYEQYF.

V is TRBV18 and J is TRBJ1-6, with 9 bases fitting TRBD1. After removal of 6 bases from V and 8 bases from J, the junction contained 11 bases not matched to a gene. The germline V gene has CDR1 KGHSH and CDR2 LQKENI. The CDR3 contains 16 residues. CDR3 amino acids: CASSPSGTGSDSPLHF. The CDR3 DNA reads TGTGCCAGCTCTCCTTCCGGGACAGGGTCGGATTCACCCCTCCACTTT.

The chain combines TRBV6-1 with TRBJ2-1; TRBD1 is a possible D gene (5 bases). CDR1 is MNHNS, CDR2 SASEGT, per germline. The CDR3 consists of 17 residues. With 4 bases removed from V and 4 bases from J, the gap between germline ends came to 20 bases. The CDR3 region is CASSAHGHDETYNEQFF. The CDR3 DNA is TGTGCCAGCAGTGCCCACGGACACGATGAGACTTACAATGAGCAGTTCTTC.

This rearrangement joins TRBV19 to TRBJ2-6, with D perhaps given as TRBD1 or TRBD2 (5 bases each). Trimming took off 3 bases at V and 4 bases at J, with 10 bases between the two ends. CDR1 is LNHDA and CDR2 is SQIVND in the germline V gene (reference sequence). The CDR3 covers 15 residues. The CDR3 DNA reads TGTGCCAGTAGTATCGAGGGGCGCGGGGCCAACGTCCTGACTTTC. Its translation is CASSIEGRGANVLTF.

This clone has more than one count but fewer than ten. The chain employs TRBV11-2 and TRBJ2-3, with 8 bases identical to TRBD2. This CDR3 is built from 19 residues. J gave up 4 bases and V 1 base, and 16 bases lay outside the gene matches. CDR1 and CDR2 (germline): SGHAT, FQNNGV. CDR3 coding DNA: TGTGCCAGCAGCTTAGCATCCCTGTCCGGCGGGGGGCCCGCAGATACGCAGTATTTT. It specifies CASSLASLSGGGPADTQYF.

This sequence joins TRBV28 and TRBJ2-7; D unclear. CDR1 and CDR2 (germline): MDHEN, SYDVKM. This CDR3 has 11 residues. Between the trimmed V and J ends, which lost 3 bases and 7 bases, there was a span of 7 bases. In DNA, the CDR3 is TGTGCCAGCAGTTTGGGTAGGGAGCAGTACTTC. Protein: CASSLGREQYF.

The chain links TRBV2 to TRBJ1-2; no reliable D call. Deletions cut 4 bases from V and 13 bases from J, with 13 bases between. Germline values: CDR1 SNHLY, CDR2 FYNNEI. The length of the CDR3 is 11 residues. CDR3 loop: CASSVGVGGTF. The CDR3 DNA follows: TGTGCCAGCAGTGTCGGGGTTGGCGGCACCTTC.

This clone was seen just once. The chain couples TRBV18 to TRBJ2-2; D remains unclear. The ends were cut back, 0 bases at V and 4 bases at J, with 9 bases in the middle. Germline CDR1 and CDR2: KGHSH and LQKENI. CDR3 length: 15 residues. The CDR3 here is CASSPPSLGTGELFF. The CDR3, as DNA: TGTGCCAGCTCACCACCGAGTCTCGGCACCGGGGAGCTGTTTTTT.

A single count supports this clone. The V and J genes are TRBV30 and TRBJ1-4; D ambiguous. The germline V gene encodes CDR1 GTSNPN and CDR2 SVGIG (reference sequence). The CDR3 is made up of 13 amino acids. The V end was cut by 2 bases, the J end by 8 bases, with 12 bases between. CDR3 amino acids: CAWSLGSVEKLFF. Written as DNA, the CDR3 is TGTGCCTGGAGTTTGGGGTCGGTCGAAAAACTGTTTTTT.

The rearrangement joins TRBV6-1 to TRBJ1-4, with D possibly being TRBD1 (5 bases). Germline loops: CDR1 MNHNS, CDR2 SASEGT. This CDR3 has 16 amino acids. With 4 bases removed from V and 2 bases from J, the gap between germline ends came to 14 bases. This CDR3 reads CASSVRPGLTNEKLFF. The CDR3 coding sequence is TGTGCCAGCAGTGTACGTCCGGGACTGACTAATGAAAAACTGTTTTTT.

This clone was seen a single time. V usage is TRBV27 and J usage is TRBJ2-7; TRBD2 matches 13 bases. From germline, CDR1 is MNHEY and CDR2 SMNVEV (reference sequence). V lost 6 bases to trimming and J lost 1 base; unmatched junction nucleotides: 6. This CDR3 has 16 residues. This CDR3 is CASSSGLAGLSYEQYF. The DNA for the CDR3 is TGTGCCAGCAGCTCGGGACTAGCGGGGTTATCCTACGAGCAGTACTTC.

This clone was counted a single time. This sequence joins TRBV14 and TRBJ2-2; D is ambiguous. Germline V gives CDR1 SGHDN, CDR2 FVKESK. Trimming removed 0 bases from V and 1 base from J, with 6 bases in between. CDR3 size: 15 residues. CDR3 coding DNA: TGTGCCAGCAGCCAAGATCTAGGGAACACCGGGGAGCTGTTTTTT. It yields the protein CASSQDLGNTGELFF.

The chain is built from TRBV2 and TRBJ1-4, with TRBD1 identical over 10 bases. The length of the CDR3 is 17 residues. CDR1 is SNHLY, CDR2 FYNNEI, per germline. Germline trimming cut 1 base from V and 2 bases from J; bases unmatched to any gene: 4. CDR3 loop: CASSEGQGARTNEKLFF. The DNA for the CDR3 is TGTGCCAGCAGTGAAGGACAGGGGGCGCGGACTAATGAAAAACTGTTTTTT.

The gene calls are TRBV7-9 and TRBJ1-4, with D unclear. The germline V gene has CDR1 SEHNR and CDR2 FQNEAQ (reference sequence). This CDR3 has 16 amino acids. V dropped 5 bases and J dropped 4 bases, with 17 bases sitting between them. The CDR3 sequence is CASSIISREHNEKLFF. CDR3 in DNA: TGTGCCAGCAGCATAATCAGCCGCGAGCATAATGAAAAACTGTTTTTT.

CDR3: CASSGTQSFSNQPQHF. The DNA for the CDR3 is TGTGCCAGCTCTGGGACACAGTCCTTTAGCAATCAGCCCCAGCATTTT. V usage is TRBV7-2 and J usage is TRBJ1-5; D might be TRBD1 (6 bases). CDR1 is SGHTA and CDR2 is FQGNSA in the germline V gene. V was pared by 8 bases and J by 0 bases, with 17 bases between. The CDR3 is made up of 16 amino acids.